This T cell receptor beta chain was sequenced in a study of blood T cells in healthy people across ages. With regard to this clonotype: Its antigen remains unknown.

This CDR3 is 17 amino acids long. Germline CDR1 reads LGHDT; CDR2 reads YNNKEL (reference sequence). Losses at the gene ends were 0 bases for V and 10 bases for J; bases not matched to a gene: 10. Regarding the study as a whole: There were more naive CD4+ cells and higher diversity in long-lived donors than in aged donors. Significant beta diversity loss was already apparent by age approximately 42, declining roughly linearly.

The use of a sample-barcoded 5' primer and a J-beta primer mix characterized a second PCR of roughly 6 to 11 cycles. The template-switch adaptor was a 5' adaptor with 12 random nucleotides. It tagged each cDNA molecule. Using its own MiXCR run on the 5' RACE reads, TCRdb lists one record per CDR3 protein. The sample gives 700,000 to 950,000 distinct CDR3 sequences, roughly 47% of which show up once; around a fifth is in the top ten. Roughly 10 milliliters was the volume of peripheral blood drawn from each donor. The chain links TRBV3-1 to TRBJ2-1, with 12 bases identical to TRBD2. The sequence came from a woman between 55 and 75 years old in good health. The sample taken for sequencing was blood. The CDR3 nucleotides read TGTGCCAGCAGCCAAGATATGGAGGGGCTAGCGGGAGGGGAGCAGTTCTTC. It translates to CASSQDMEGLAGGEQFF.